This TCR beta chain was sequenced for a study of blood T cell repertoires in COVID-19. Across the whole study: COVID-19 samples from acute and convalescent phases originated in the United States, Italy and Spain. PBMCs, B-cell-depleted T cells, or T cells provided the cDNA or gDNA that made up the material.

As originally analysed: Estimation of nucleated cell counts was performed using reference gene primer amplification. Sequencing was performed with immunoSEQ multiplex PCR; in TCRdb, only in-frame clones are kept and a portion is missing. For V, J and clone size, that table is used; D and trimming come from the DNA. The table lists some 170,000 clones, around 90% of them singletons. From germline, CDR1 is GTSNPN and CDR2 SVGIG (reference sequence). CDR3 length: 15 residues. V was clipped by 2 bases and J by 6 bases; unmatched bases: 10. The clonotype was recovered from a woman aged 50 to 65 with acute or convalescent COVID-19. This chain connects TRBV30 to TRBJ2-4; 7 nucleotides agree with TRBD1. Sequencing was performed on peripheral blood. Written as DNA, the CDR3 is TGTGCCTGGAGTAAGACAGGGCTAAGCGGAAACATTCAGTACTTC. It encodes CAWSKTGLSGNIQYF.